These 30 T cell receptor beta chains share one sample of origin, sequenced in a study of control samples from healthy donors and cancer patients. Using immunoSEQ multiplex PCR, the repertoire was profiled, and TCRdb retains in-frame clones only, with some absent. In the table there are about 160,000 clones, around 95% of which are singletons. The sequencing input was blood. These receptors all stem from a woman aged 40-49 years in good health.

This clone was observed a single time. This chain connects TRBV15 to TRBJ1-4; D unresolved. The CDR3 is made up of 18 amino acids. V was clipped by 0 bases and J by 0 bases, with 14 bases between them. Germline assignment: CDR1 LNHNV and CDR2 YYDKDF (reference sequence). CDR3 loop: CATSRDTGRRATNEKLFF. DNA of the CDR3: TGTGCCACCAGCAGAGATACGGGAAGAAGGGCAACTAATGAAAAACTGTTTTTT.

The genes are TRBV27 and TRBJ2-7, with TRBD1 matching over 7 bases. CDR3 length equals 15 residues. Germline values: CDR1 MNHEY, CDR2 SMNVEV (reference sequence). V lost 4 bases, J lost 3 bases, and 9 bases stayed unmatched. CDR3 coding DNA: TGTGCCAGCAGTTCAAGACAGGGCGCGGGCTACGAGCAGTACTTC. Encoded protein: CASSSRQGAGYEQYF.

In this sample, this clone turned up a few times. V gene TRBV5-4 combines with J gene TRBJ1-6; TRBD1 aligns across 9 bases. This CDR3 has 16 amino acids. Germline V gene data show CDR1 as SGHNT and CDR2 as YYREEE (reference sequence). V shed 3 bases and J 10 bases; nucleotides not matched to a gene: 11. The CDR3 region has the DNA TGTGCCAGCAGCTCGGTGGTGGGACAGGGATACTCACCCCTCCACTTT. Amino acid sequence: CASSSVVGQGYSPLHF. Variable domain in full (rest from reference TRBV5-4 and TRBJ1-6): ETGVTQSPTHLIKTRGQQVTLRCSSQSGHNTVSWYQQALGQGPQFIFQYYREEENGRGNFPPRFSGLQFPNYSSELNVNALELDDSALYLCASSSVVGQGYSPLHFGNGTRLTVT.

The genes are TRBV3-1 (or the pseudogene TRBV3-2) and TRBJ1-2; 9 bases agree with TRBD1. Trimming at V came to 6 bases and at J to 8 bases, leaving 4 bases not matched to a gene. CDR3 length: 12 amino acids. The germline V gene encodes CDR1 LGHDT and CDR2 YNNKEL (reference sequence). The CDR3 here is CASRSGTGGYTF. The CDR3 region has the DNA TGTGCCAGCAGGTCCGGGACAGGGGGCTACACCTTC.

The CDR3 is CASSPGTEGTEAFF. The CDR3 DNA reads as TGCGCCAGCAGCCCCGGGACAGAAGGTACTGAAGCTTTCTTT. The chain couples TRBV5-1 to TRBJ1-1; TRBD1 matches at 7 bases. Germline V gene lookup returns CDR1 SGHRS and CDR2 YFSETQ. The CDR3 has 14 amino acids. Germline trimming cut 4 bases from V and 5 bases from J; bases unmatched to any gene: 8.

The genes are TRBV19 and TRBJ1-5, with 7 bases lining up with TRBD1. Losses at the gene ends were 1 base for V and 3 bases for J; bases not matched to a gene: 6. CDR1 LNHDA and CDR2 SQIVND come from the germline V gene (reference sequence). This CDR3 has 16 amino acids. This CDR3 reads CASSIGPRGDNQPQHF. The CDR3 bases are TGTGCCAGTAGTATAGGTCCCAGGGGGGACAATCAGCCCCAGCATTTT.

CDR3 bases: TGTGCCAGCAGCCACGTAACAGGGAGGGCGGCTAATTCACCCCTCCACTTT. It codes for CASSHVTGRAANSPLHF. This chain uses TRBV14 with TRBJ1-6; maybe TRBD1 (6 bases). Germline V gene data show CDR1 as SGHDN and CDR2 as FVKESK. The CDR3 consists of 17 residues. The V and J ends lost 3 bases and 6 bases respectively, with 18 bases between them.

This chain joins TRBV12-3 or TRBV12-4 and TRBJ1-1; D unclear. This CDR3 has 13 amino acids. V dropped 3 bases and J dropped 6 bases, with 11 bases sitting between them. The CDR3 bases are TGTGCCAGCAGTTTCGGCAAGGAGGCTGAAGCTTTCTTT. Residues: CASSFGKEAEAFF.

The genes are TRBV7-9 and TRBJ2-1; the D is unclear. CDR3 length equals 13 residues. Trimming cost V 6 bases and J 7 bases, with 13 bases left between them. Germline lookup yields CDR1 SEHNR and CDR2 FQNEAQ (reference sequence). The CDR3 DNA reads as TGTGCCAGCAGACATACTCAGGCGAATGAGCAGTTCTTC. It codes for CASRHTQANEQFF.

Remarks on this clone: Other nucleotide sequences in the sample specify the same CDR3. CDR3: CASSLVRTPNTEAFF. The DNA for the CDR3 is TGTGCCAGCAGCTTAGTGAGGACACCTAACACTGAAGCTTTCTTT. This chain connects TRBV7-2 to TRBJ1-1, with D possibly TRBD1 on 5 matching bases. V gave up 1 base and J gave up 2 bases, with 11 bases separating them. Looked up from germline, CDR1 is SGHTA and CDR2 is FQGNSA. The CDR3 totals 15 residues.

This clone occurred a few times. The J gene is TRBJ1-1, the V gene TRBV11-2; maybe TRBD1 (6 bases). The CDR3 consists of 13 residues. The germline V gene has CDR1 SGHAT and CDR2 FQNNGV. V was shortened by 1 base and J by 14 bases, with 17 bases between the two germline ends. The CDR3 sequence is CASSLGGAGTKFF. The CDR3 DNA reads as TGTGCCAGCAGCTTAGGGGGAGCCGGGACAAAGTTCTTT.

This clone was found once. The rearrangement uses TRBV19 and TRBJ1-4; D gene unclear. In germline, CDR1 is LNHDA, CDR2 SQIVND (reference sequence). The CDR3 is 13 amino acids. Trimming shortened V by 3 bases and J by 7 bases, and 9 bases separated the two germline ends. This CDR3 reads CASSMSDPEKLFF. The CDR3 DNA follows: TGTGCCAGTAGTATGTCGGACCCTGAAAAACTGTTTTTT. Full variable domain (outside the CDR3, taken from reference TRBV19 and TRBJ1-4): DGGITQSPKYLFRKEGQNVTLSCEQNLNHDAMYWYRQDPGQGLRLIYYSQIVNDFQKGDIAEGYSVSREKKESFPLTVTSAQKNPTAFYLCASSMSDPEKLFFGSGTQLSVL.

The J gene is TRBJ2-2, the V gene TRBV30, with D perhaps matching TRBD1 (5 bases). The CDR3 spans 16 residues. The ends were cut back, 4 bases at V and 0 bases at J, with 15 bases in the middle. CDR1 and CDR2 from the germline V gene are GTSNPN and SVGIG (reference sequence). The CDR3 protein is CAWKRPGQPNTGELFF. Here the CDR3 DNA reads TGTGCCTGGAAACGACCCGGACAACCGAACACCGGGGAGCTGTTTTTT.

This rearrangement joins TRBV5-8 to TRBJ2-5; 9 bases map to TRBD1. The CDR3 extends over 14 amino acids. The junction had 6 bases not matched to a gene; V was cut back by 4 bases and J by 5 bases. Germline loops: CDR1 SGHTS, CDR2 YDEGEE. The CDR3 sequence: CASSKRQGVETQYF. The CDR3 coding sequence is TGTGCCAGCAGCAAAAGACAGGGGGTCGAGACCCAGTACTTC.

V gene TRBV5-1 combines with J gene TRBJ1-2; 10 nucleotides match TRBD1. Germline loops: CDR1 SGHRS, CDR2 YFSETQ. J was trimmed by 2 bases and V by 4 bases; bases with no gene match: 2. The CDR3 contains 14 residues. This chain's CDR3 is CASSGGQGNYGYTF. For the CDR3, the DNA is TGCGCCAGCAGCGGGGGACAGGGGAACTATGGCTACACCTTC.

The chain uses TRBV9 and TRBJ2-7; TRBD1 aligns across 12 bases. J gave up 2 bases and V 3 bases, and 3 bases lay outside the gene matches. Germline V gene data show CDR1 as SGDLS and CDR2 as YYNGEE. The CDR3 consists of 15 residues. CDR3 in amino acids: CASSEGQGAPYEQYF. The CDR3 DNA sequence: TGTGCCAGCAGCGAGGGACAGGGGGCGCCCTACGAGCAGTACTTC.

This clone was seen only a few times. The rearrangement uses TRBV7-2 and TRBJ1-1, with D perhaps matching TRBD1 (5 bases). Germline V gene data show CDR1 as SGHTA and CDR2 as FQGNSA. V shed 4 bases and J shed 1 base, with 10 bases lying between them. There are 14 residues in the CDR3. The CDR3 region is CASSSEGENTEAFF. The CDR3 DNA follows: TGTGCCAGCAGCTCAGAAGGGGAGAACACTGAAGCTTTCTTT. Full variable domain (remainder filled in from reference TRBV7-2 and TRBJ1-1): GAGVSQSPSNKVTEKGKDVELRCDPISGHTALYWYRQSLGQGLEFLIYFQGNSAPDKSGLPSDRFSAERTGGSVSTLTIQRTQQEDSAVYLCASSSEGENTEAFFGQGTRLTVV.

This chain uses TRBV29-1 with TRBJ1-1, with 7 bases identical to TRBD1. Unmatched junction bases numbered 7, after V lost 7 bases and J lost 8 bases. Germline CDR1 SQVTM, CDR2 ANQGSEA. This CDR3 is built from 11 residues. In nucleotides, the CDR3 is TGCAGCGCTAGACCGACAGGGGAAGCTTTCTTT. Its translation: CSARPTGEAFF.

The chain has TRBV7-9 and TRBJ2-5; 13 bases match TRBD2. In germline, CDR1 is SEHNR, CDR2 FQNEAQ (reference sequence). This CDR3 is built from 18 residues. The trim removed 5 bases at V and 4 bases at J, leaving 13 bases unmatched. This CDR3 reads CASSDRRGTSGIRETQYF. In DNA form, the CDR3 reads TGTGCCAGCAGCGACCGGAGGGGGACTAGCGGGATTCGAGAGACCCAGTACTTC.

The chain links TRBV9 to TRBJ1-2; D not resolved. The CDR3 extends over 14 amino acids. Trimming removed 0 bases from V and 1 base from J, with 7 bases in between. Germline CDR1 reads SGDLS; CDR2 reads YYNGEE. The CDR3 loop reads CASSVDAGNYGYTF. The CDR3 DNA is TGTGCCAGCAGCGTAGATGCGGGTAACTATGGCTACACCTTC.

V usage is TRBV6-6 and J usage is TRBJ1-1, with 12 positions matching TRBD1. The germline CDR1 and CDR2 sequences are MNHNY and SVGAGI (reference sequence). The CDR3 extends over 20 amino acids. J gave up 5 bases and V 6 bases, and 22 bases lay outside the gene matches. CDR3 protein: CASSKVTPSGTGGKRTEAFF. CDR3 DNA sequence: TGTGCCAGCAGCAAAGTTACGCCGTCCGGGACAGGGGGCAAGAGGACTGAAGCTTTCTTT.

Only one count was recorded for this clone. The rearrangement links TRBV6-5 to TRBJ1-2; 7 bases match TRBD1. In germline, CDR1 is MNHEY, CDR2 SVGAGI. Trimming cost V 6 bases and J 4 bases; bases outside gene matches: 8. The length of the CDR3 is 14 residues. CDR3 DNA sequence: TGTGCCAGCAGGCCAGGGCCAGGGGGCTATGGCTACACCTTC. Its translation is CASRPGPGGYGYTF.

V and J are TRBV7-9 and TRBJ1-2; no clear D gene. V lost 5 bases and J 1 base, leaving 8 bases between the germline ends. The CDR3 totals 13 residues. Germline CDR1 reads SEHNR; CDR2 reads FQNEAQ (reference sequence). CDR3 nucleotide sequence: TGTGCCAGCAGCGCCGATATTAACTATGGCTACACCTTC. It is translated as CASSADINYGYTF.

The rearrangement joins TRBV27 to TRBJ1-2; 7 bases align to TRBD1. CDR1 and CDR2 (germline): MNHEY, SMNVEV (reference sequence). With 2 bases clipped from V and 8 bases from J, the junction kept 5 bases outside the gene matches. The CDR3 runs to 13 residues. CDR3 nucleotides: TGTGCCAGCAGTTTAAGACAGGGATACGGCTACACCTTC. Translation: CASSLRQGYGYTF.

Comments on this clone: At one boundary the junction diverges from the germline segment, which might be a read error. The V gene is TRBV5-1, the J gene TRBJ2-3; D perhaps matches TRBD2 (6 bases). This CDR3 has 14 residues. Germline values: CDR1 SGHRS, CDR2 YFSETQ. Written as DNA, the CDR3 is TGCGCCAGCAGGTTGGGGGGTAGCACAGATACGCAGTATTTT. It codes for CASRLGGSTDTQYF.

About this clone itself: Other nucleotide sequences from this sample produce the same CDR3. This chain joins TRBV20-1 and TRBJ2-5; D gene uncertain. The CDR3 spans 10 residues. V was cut by 3 bases and J by 5 bases, with 4 bases left in between. The V gene's germline CDR1 is DFQATT and CDR2 SNEGSKA (reference sequence). CDR3 nucleotides: TGCAGTGCTAGTGCCGAGACCCAGTACTTC. Translated, it gives CSASAETQYF.

This CDR3 is CASSLGTATLHEQYF. CDR3 DNA: TGTGCCAGCAGCCTTGGGACAGCGACACTCCACGAGCAGTACTTC. This chain uses TRBV7-8 with TRBJ2-7; 7 bases line up with TRBD1. Germline V gene lookup returns CDR1 SGHVS and CDR2 FQNEAQ. The V and J ends lost 5 bases and 5 bases, in that order; junction bases with no gene match: 12. The CDR3 runs to 15 residues.

The chain couples TRBV9 to TRBJ1-2; D might be TRBD1 (5 bases). CDR3 length: 14 amino acids. Trimming removed 3 bases at V and 1 base at J, with 10 bases between. Germline V gene sequence: CDR1 SGDLS, CDR2 YYNGEE. This CDR3 is CASSAGRNNYGYTF. DNA for the CDR3: TGTGCCAGCAGCGCGGGACGGAATAACTATGGCTACACCTTC.

V and J are TRBV29-1 and TRBJ1-2, with TRBD1 as a possible D gene (6 bases). V was shortened by 6 bases and J by 8 bases, with 16 bases between the two germline ends. This CDR3 has 12 residues. Germline V gene lookup returns CDR1 SQVTM and CDR2 ANQGSEA. This CDR3 is CSVIRGFGGYTF. The DNA of the CDR3 is TGCAGCGTGATCAGGGGATTCGGCGGCTACACCTTC.

The V and J genes are TRBV5-1 and TRBJ1-3, with TRBD1 identical over 7 bases. The junction had 10 bases not matched to a gene; V was cut back by 4 bases and J by 6 bases. The CDR3 loop spans 15 amino acids. Germline CDR1 and CDR2: SGHRS and YFSETQ. CDR3 amino acids: CASSRQGLGENTIYF. CDR3 in DNA: TGCGCCAGCAGCCGACAGGGTTTGGGGGAAAACACCATATATTTT. Using reference TRBV5-1 and TRBJ1-3 for the parts outside the CDR3, the full variable domain is KAGVTQTPRYLIKTRGQQVTLSCSPISGHRSVSWYQQTPGQGLQFLFEYFSETQRNKGNFPGRFSGRQFSNSRSEMNVSTLELGDSALYLCASSRQGLGENTIYFGEGSWLTVV.